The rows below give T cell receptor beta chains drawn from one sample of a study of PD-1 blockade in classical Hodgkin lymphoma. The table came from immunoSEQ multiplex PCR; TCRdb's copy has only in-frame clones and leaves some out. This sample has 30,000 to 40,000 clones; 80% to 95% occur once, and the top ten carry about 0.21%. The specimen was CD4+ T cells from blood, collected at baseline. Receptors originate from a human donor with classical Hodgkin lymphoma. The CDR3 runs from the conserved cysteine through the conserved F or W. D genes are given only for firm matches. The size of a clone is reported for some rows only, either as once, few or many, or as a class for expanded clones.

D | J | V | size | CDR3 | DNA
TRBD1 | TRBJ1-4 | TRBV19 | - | CASRLGTGDVRATNEKLFF | TGTGCCAGTAGGCTCGGGACAGGCGACGTGAGGGCAACTAATGAAAAACTGTTTTTT
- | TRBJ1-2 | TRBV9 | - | CASSVAGNYGYTF | TGTGCCAGCAGCGTAGCAGGGAACTATGGCTACACCTTC
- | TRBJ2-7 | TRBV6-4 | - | CASSGRVPSYEQYF | TGTGCCAGCAGTGGCCGGGTCCCGTCCTACGAGCAGTACTTC
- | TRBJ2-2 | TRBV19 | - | CASSIQGYTGELFF | TGTGCCAGTAGTATACAGGGCTACACCGGGGAGCTGTTTTTT
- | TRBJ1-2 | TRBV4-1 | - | CASSRREGNYGYTF | TGCGCCAGCAGCCGGCGCGAGGGAAACTATGGCTACACCTTC
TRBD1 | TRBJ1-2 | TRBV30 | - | CAWSRTGLYGYTF | TGTGCCTGGAGCCGGACAGGACTTTATGGCTACACCTTC
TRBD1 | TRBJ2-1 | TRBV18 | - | CASSLRDRPLQGQFF | TGTGCCAGCTCTCTGAGGGACAGGCCGCTACAGGGGCAGTTCTTC
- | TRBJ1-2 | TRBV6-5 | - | CASSYATLNSYGYTF | TGTGCCAGCAGTTACGCCACGCTTAACTCCTATGGCTACACCTTC
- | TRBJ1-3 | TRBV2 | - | CASSEWGFSGNTIYF | TGTGCCAGCAGTGAATGGGGTTTCTCTGGAAACACCATATATTTT
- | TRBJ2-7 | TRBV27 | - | CARVPRTANVHEQYF | TGTGCCAGAGTACCTCGGACAGCAAATGTCCACGAGCAGTACTTC
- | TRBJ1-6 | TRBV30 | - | CAFRGGSSYNSPLHF | TGTGCCTTTCGGGGAGGGAGCTCCTATAATTCACCCCTCCACTTT
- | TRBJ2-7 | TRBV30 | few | CATGRGSYEQYF | TGTGCCACGGGGCGAGGCTCCTACGAGCAGTACTTC
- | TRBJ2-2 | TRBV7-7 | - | CASGHGGGDTGELFF | TGTGCTAGCGGACACGGGGGCGGGGACACCGGGGAGCTGTTTTTT
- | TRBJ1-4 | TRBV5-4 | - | CASSLGGWANEKLFF | TGTGCCAGCAGCTTGGGTGGATGGGCTAATGAAAAACTGTTTTTT
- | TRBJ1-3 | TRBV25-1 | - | CASSEWGDAGNTIYF | TGTGCCAGCAGTGAATGGGGGGACGCTGGAAACACCATATATTTT
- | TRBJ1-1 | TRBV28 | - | CASSLVHKNTEAFF | TGTGCCAGCAGTTTAGTGCACAAGAACACTGAAGCTTTCTTT
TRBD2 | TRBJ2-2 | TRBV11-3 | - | CASSSTSGINTGELFF | TGTGCCAGCAGCAGCACTAGCGGGATCAACACCGGGGAGCTGTTTTTT
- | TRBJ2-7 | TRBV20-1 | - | CSARGGYEQYF | TGCAGTGCTAGGGGGGGCTACGAGCAGTACTTC
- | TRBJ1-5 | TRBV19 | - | CASSMGNTGSFDSNQPQHF | TGTGCCAGTAGTATGGGCAATACAGGGTCCTTCGATAGCAATCAGCCCCAGCATTTT
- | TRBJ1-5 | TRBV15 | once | CATSSGRRDYNQPQHF | TGTGCCACCAGCAGCGGAAGACGGGATTATAATCAGCCCCAGCATTTT
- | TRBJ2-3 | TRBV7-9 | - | CASSFQFRVGTDTQYF | TGTGCCAGCAGCTTCCAGTTTAGGGTCGGCACAGATACGCAGTATTTT
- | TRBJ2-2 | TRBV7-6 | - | CASSLAATGNTGELFF | TGTGCCAGCAGCTTAGCGGCAACGGGGAACACCGGGGAGCTGTTTTTT
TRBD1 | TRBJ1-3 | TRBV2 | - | CASSGQGPPGNTIYF | TGTGCCAGCAGTGGACAGGGTCCACCTGGAAACACCATATATTTT
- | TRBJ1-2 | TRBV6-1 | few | CASSETWVNYGYTF | TGTGCCAGCAGTGAAACCTGGGTCAACTATGGCTACACCTTC
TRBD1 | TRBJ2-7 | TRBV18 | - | CASSPSRQGAREQYF | TGTGCCAGCTCACCGAGTAGACAGGGGGCGAGGGAGCAGTACTTC
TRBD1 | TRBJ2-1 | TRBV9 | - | CASTNLGQIYNEQFF | TGTGCCAGCACCAATTTGGGACAGATATACAATGAGCAGTTCTTC
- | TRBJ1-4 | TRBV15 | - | CATSTNLPGLQLFF | TGTGCCACGAGTACCAATCTCCCCGGCTTGCAACTGTTTTTT
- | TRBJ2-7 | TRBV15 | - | CATSRDRQGLYEQYF | TGTGCCACCAGCAGAGATAGGCAGGGACTTTACGAGCAGTACTTC
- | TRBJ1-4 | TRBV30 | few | CAWSVVVNEKLFF | TGTGCCTGGAGTGTTGTAGTTAATGAAAAACTGTTTTTT
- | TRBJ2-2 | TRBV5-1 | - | CASSLAGTMNTGELFF | TGCGCCAGCAGCTTGGCCGGGACAATGAACACCGGGGAGCTGTTTTTT
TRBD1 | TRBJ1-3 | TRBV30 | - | CAWSVRQGSGNTIYF | TGTGCCTGGAGTGTACGACAGGGCTCTGGAAACACCATATATTTT
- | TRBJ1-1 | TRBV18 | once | CASSPVERGTEAFF | TGTGCCAGCTCACCCGTTGAGAGGGGCACTGAAGCTTTCTTT
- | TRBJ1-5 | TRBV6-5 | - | CASSSGRVFGQPQHF | TGTGCCAGCAGTTCGGGCAGGGTTTTTGGTCAGCCCCAGCATTTT
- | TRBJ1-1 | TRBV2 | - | CASRRGLNTEAFF | TGTGCCAGCAGGAGAGGGCTGAACACTGAAGCTTTCTTT
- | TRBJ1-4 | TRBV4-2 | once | CASSQAAGGEKLFF | TGTGCCAGCAGCCAAGCGGCGGGAGGTGAAAAACTGTTTTTT
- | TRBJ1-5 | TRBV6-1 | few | CASSEAIDTRPNQPQHF | TGTGCCAGCAGTGAAGCTATAGACACCAGGCCCAATCAGCCCCAGCATTTT
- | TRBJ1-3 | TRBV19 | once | CASSIPFGGSGNTIYF | TGTGCCAGTAGTATTCCCTTCGGAGGCTCTGGAAACACCATATATTTT
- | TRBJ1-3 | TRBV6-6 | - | CASSADILSGNTIYF | TGTGCCAGCAGTGCCGACATCCTCTCTGGAAACACCATATATTTT
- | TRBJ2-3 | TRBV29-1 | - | CSTDTQYF | TGCAGCACAGATACGCAGTATTTT
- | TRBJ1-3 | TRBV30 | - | CAWSGGISGNTIYF | TGTGCCTGGAGTGGGGGAATCTCTGGAAACACCATATATTTT
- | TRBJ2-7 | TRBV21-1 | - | CASSIEGFRLAGVLGTPLSYEQYF | TGTGCCAGCAGCATCGAAGGGTTCCGCCTAGCGGGAGTCCTCGGAACCCCCCTCTCCTACGAGCAGTACTTC
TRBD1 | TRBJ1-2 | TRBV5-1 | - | CARGQGALFNIGYTF | TGCGCCAGGGGACAGGGGGCGCTTTTTAATATTGGCTACACCTTC
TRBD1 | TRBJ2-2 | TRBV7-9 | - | CASSLAGTGNTGELFF | TGTGCCAGCAGCTTAGCCGGGACAGGGAACACCGGGGAGCTGTTTTTT
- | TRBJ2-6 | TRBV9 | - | CASSVRGGLSSGANVLTF | TGTGCCAGCAGCGTCAGAGGGGGACTCAGCTCTGGGGCCAACGTCCTGACTTTC
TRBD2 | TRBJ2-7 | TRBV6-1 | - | CASSEALQAGEYEQYF | TGTGCCAGCAGTGAAGCGCTTCAAGCGGGAGAGTACGAGCAGTACTTC
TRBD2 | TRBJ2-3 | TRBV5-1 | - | CASSLATSGIPDTQYF | TGCGCCAGCAGCTTGGCGACTAGCGGTATACCAGATACGCAGTATTTT
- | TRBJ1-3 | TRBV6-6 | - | CASTDMTGGGNTIYF | TGTGCCAGCACCGACATGACAGGCGGCGGCAACACCATATATTTT
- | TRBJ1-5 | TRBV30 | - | CAWSVTGRNQPQHF | TGTGCCTGGAGTGTAACAGGGCGCAATCAGCCCCAGCATTTT
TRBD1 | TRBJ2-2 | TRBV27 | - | CASSPNRGRDTGELFF | TGTGCCAGCAGTCCAAACAGGGGCCGGGACACCGGGGAGCTGTTTTTT
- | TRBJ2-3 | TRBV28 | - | CASSFLRGADTQYF | TGTGCCAGCAGTTTCCTCAGGGGCGCAGATACGCAGTATTTT
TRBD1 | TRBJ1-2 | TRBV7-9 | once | CASSLARTGTRVRYTF | TGTGCCAGCAGCTTAGCCCGGACAGGGACCAGGGTGCGCTACACCTTC
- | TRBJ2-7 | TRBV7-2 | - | CASSHRAGEFHEQYF | TGTGCCAGCAGCCACCGGGCAGGGGAGTTCCACGAGCAGTACTTC
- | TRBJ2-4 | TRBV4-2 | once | CASSQGQVRDIQYF | TGTGCCAGCAGCCAAGGGCAGGTTAGGGACATTCAGTACTTC
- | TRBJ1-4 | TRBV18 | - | CASSPGQIQTNEKLFF | TGTGCCAGCTCACCGGGGCAGATACAAACTAATGAAAAACTGTTTTTT
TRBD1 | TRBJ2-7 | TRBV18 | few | CASSALTGTVSYEQYF | TGTGCCAGCTCAGCATTGACCGGGACAGTCTCCTACGAGCAGTACTTC
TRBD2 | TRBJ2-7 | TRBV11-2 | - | CASRTSGTYEQYF | TGTGCCAGCAGGACTAGCGGGACCTACGAGCAGTACTTC
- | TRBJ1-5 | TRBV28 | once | CASSLWSLQVGNQPQHF | TGTGCCAGCAGTTTATGGAGCCTCCAGGTGGGCAATCAGCCCCAGCATTTT
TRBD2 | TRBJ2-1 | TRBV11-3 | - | CASSLGSGLADNEQFF | TGTGCCAGCAGCTTAGGTTCCGGACTAGCGGACAATGAGCAGTTCTTC
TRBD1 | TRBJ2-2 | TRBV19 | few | CASSLTGGRTGELFF | TGTGCCAGTAGTCTAACAGGGGGCCGGACCGGGGAGCTGTTTTTT